Shown below are 20 T cell receptor beta chains from a single sample sequenced in a study of cytomegalovirus exposure and HLA in healthy donors. The PCR employed 60 Vbeta primers together with 13 Jbeta primers. Using immunoSEQ multiplex PCR, the repertoire was profiled, and TCRdb retains in-frame clones only, with some absent. The repertoire holds approximately 150,000 clones, with over 60% as singletons. Sequences were obtained from PBMCs. Receptor source: a woman aged 25 to 39 in good health and CMV-seronegative.

V is TRBV7-2 and J is TRBJ2-5; D might be TRBD2 (5 bases). V lost 4 bases and J lost 5, with 14 bases in between. CDR1 is SGHTA and CDR2 is FQGNSA in the germline V gene. CDR3 size: 14 residues. CDR3 in DNA: TGTGCCAGCAGCTCCCTAGCTGGTCGGGAGACCCAGTACTTC. It encodes CASSSLAGRETQYF.

The rearrangement joins TRBV30 to TRBJ2-7; 8 bases agree with TRBD2. Germline loops: CDR1 GTSNPN, CDR2 SVGIG (reference sequence). The CDR3 is made up of 14 amino acids. V gave up 4 bases and J gave up 3 bases; unmatched junction bases: 8. CDR3 protein: CAWNSGGSYYEQYF. CDR3 bases: TGTGCCTGGAACAGCGGGGGTTCCTACTACGAGCAGTACTTC.

The CDR3 sequence is CASSPQGLAGDNEQFF. The CDR3 DNA follows: TGTGCCAGCAGCCCCCAGGGACTAGCGGGAGACAATGAGCAGTTCTTC. This sequence joins TRBV4-2 and TRBJ2-1, with 14 bases matching TRBD2. J lost 5 bases, V lost 4 bases, and 4 bases had no gene match. Germline V CDR1 and CDR2: LGHNA, YNFKEQ. The CDR3 has 16 residues.

For the CDR3, the DNA is TGCAGCGCGGGACAGACCTACGAGCAGTACTTC. As protein: CSAGQTYEQYF. J is TRBJ2-7 and V is TRBV29-1, with 7 bases identical to TRBD1. With V trimmed by 7 bases and J by 2 bases, 2 bases remained unmatched. The CDR3 extends over 11 amino acids. Looked up from germline, CDR1 is SQVTM and CDR2 is ANQGSEA.

The rearrangement links TRBV4-2 to TRBJ1-1, with 8 bases aligning to TRBD1. This CDR3 is 16 amino acids long. With V trimmed by 4 bases and J by 5 bases, 12 bases remained unmatched. Germline V gene data show CDR1 as LGHNA and CDR2 as YNFKEQ. DNA for the CDR3: TGTGCCAGCAGCCGGACCTTGGGACAGGACGAGACTGAAGCTTTCTTT. Its translation is CASSRTLGQDETEAFF.

The chain uses TRBV27 and TRBJ2-7; TRBD1 might be the D (6 bases). In germline, CDR1 is MNHEY, CDR2 SMNVEV (reference sequence). V was shortened by 4 bases and J by 2 bases, with 9 bases between the two germline ends. CDR3 length: 13 amino acids. The CDR3 sequence: CASSYRGTYEQYF. DNA for the CDR3: TGTGCCAGCAGTTATAGGGGGACCTACGAGCAGTACTTC.

J is TRBJ2-2 and V is TRBV6-6; D not resolved. The V and J ends lost 6 bases and 6 bases respectively, with 8 bases between them. The CDR3 length is 12 residues. From germline, CDR1 is MNHNY and CDR2 SVGAGI (reference sequence). This CDR3 reads CASSYAAGELFF. In DNA form, the CDR3 reads TGTGCCAGCAGCTATGCGGCCGGGGAGCTGTTTTTT.

This clone showed up just a few times. The chain employs TRBV5-1 and TRBJ2-1; 7 nucleotides line up with TRBD1. The CDR3 is 14 residues long. Looked up from germline, CDR1 is SGHRS and CDR2 is YFSETQ. The V and J ends lost 2 bases and 7 bases, in that order; junction bases with no gene match: 6. The CDR3 reads CASSFRDSRNEQFF. The CDR3, as DNA: TGCGCCAGCAGCTTCCGGGACAGTCGAAATGAGCAGTTCTTC.

The chain is built from TRBV4-1 and TRBJ2-5; no clear D gene. The CDR3 runs to 13 residues. V lost 0 bases, J lost 6 bases, and 8 bases lay in between. Germline assignment: CDR1 MGHRA and CDR2 YSYEKL. CDR3 amino acids: CASSQDRVKTQYF. DNA of the CDR3: TGCGCCAGCAGCCAAGACCGAGTAAAGACCCAGTACTTC.

The rearrangement joins TRBV10-1 to TRBJ2-3, with D perhaps TRBD2 (6 bases). The germline V and J ends were trimmed by 1 base and 3 bases, with 11 bases remaining between them. Looked up from germline, CDR1 is WNHNN and CDR2 is SYGVQD (reference sequence). This CDR3 is 15 amino acids long. The CDR3 here is CASSELSGGTDTQYF. In nucleotides, the CDR3 is TGCGCCAGCAGTGAGTTGTCCGGGGGAACAGATACGCAGTATTTT.

The J gene is TRBJ1-6, the V gene TRBV29-1; no definite D call. Germline V gene lookup returns CDR1 SQVTM and CDR2 ANQGSEA. V was cut by 3 bases and J by 6 bases, with 18 bases left in between. This CDR3 is 16 amino acids long. CDR3 in amino acids: CSVEFFEGTLNSPLHF. The CDR3 DNA sequence: TGCAGCGTTGAGTTTTTTGAGGGAACTCTTAATTCACCCCTCCACTTT.

This chain joins TRBV9 and TRBJ1-1; weak D call: TRBD1 (5 bases). With 3 bases removed from V and 1 base from J, the gap between germline ends came to 10 bases. Germline V lookup: CDR1 SGDLS, CDR2 YYNGEE. The CDR3 is 14 residues long. The CDR3 DNA reads as TGTGCCAGCAGCGAGGGGCTCGGGAACACTGAAGCTTTCTTT. This sequence encodes CASSEGLGNTEAFF.

This chain links TRBV30 with TRBJ1-5; D is unresolved. This CDR3 spans 14 amino acids. V was pared by 5 bases and J by 0 bases, with 11 bases between. Germline V gene sequence: CDR1 GTSNPN, CDR2 SVGIG (reference sequence). The CDR3 bases are TGTGCCTGGTCGTCACCTAATAGCAATCAGCCCCAGCATTTT. It translates to CAWSSPNSNQPQHF. Full variable domain (remainder filled in from reference TRBV30 and TRBJ1-5): SQTIHQWPATLVQPVGSPLSLECTVEGTSNPNLYWYRQAAGRGLQLLFYSVGIGQISSEVPQNLSASRPQDRQFILSSKKLLLSDSGFYLCAWSSPNSNQPQHFGDGTRLSIL.

V usage is TRBV7-9 and J usage is TRBJ2-1, with 7 bases aligning to TRBD1. V shed 3 bases and J 2 bases; nucleotides not matched to a gene: 4. Per germline, CDR1 SEHNR and CDR2 FQNEAQ (reference sequence). The CDR3 sequence is 15 residues long. CDR3 DNA sequence: TGTGCCAGCAGCTTGGCCGGGACAGCCTACAATGAGCAGTTCTTC. It yields the protein CASSLAGTAYNEQFF.

This clone was seen a few times. This rearrangement joins TRBV10-3 to TRBJ1-1; 11 positions agree with TRBD1. V gave up 3 bases and J gave up 0 bases; unmatched junction bases: 12. Germline V gene lookup returns CDR1 ENHRY and CDR2 SYGVKD. CDR3 size: 19 residues. CDR3 DNA sequence: TGTGCCATCAGTGACCCTTGGGACAGGGGGTCGTTCATGAACACTGAAGCTTTCTTT. Encoded protein: CAISDPWDRGSFMNTEAFF.

The chain is built from TRBV10-3 and TRBJ2-5, with a possible D match to TRBD1 (6 bases). In germline, CDR1 is ENHRY, CDR2 SYGVKD. The CDR3 extends over 12 amino acids. The V end was cut by 5 bases, the J end by 4 bases, with 8 bases between. The CDR3 loop reads CAISLRGETQYF. In nucleotides, the CDR3 is TGTGCCATCAGTCTCAGGGGAGAGACCCAGTACTTC.

This chain links TRBV7-3 with TRBJ1-5; 7 bases line up with TRBD1. With V trimmed by 5 bases and J by 5 bases, 6 bases remained unmatched. The CDR3 is 14 amino acids. Germline V gene data show CDR1 as SGHTA and CDR2 as FQGTGA. In nucleotides, the CDR3 is TGTGCCAGCAGCGAGGGACAGAACTATCAGCCCCAGCATTTT. Translating gives CASSEGQNYQPQHF.

The chain uses TRBV19 and TRBJ2-7; TRBD1 agrees at 12 bases. This CDR3 is built from 14 residues. The trim removed 6 bases at V and 6 bases at J, leaving 6 bases unmatched. Germline V gene data show CDR1 as LNHDA and CDR2 as SQIVND (reference sequence). The CDR3 is CASSRGTGGGEQYF. CDR3 nucleotides: TGTGCCAGTAGCCGAGGGACAGGGGGCGGCGAGCAGTACTTC. Full variable domain (missing parts from reference TRBV19 and TRBJ2-7): DGGITQSPKYLFRKEGQNVTLSCEQNLNHDAMYWYRQDPGQGLRLIYYSQIVNDFQKGDIAEGYSVSREKKESFPLTVTSAQKNPTAFYLCASSRGTGGGEQYFGPGTRLTVT.

V gene TRBV27 combines with J gene TRBJ2-1; 9 nucleotides align to TRBD1. Germline V gene lookup returns CDR1 MNHEY and CDR2 SMNVEV (reference sequence). CDR3 length: 14 amino acids. The V gene end was trimmed by 6 bases and the J gene end by 5 bases; junction bases not matched to a gene: 5. Here the CDR3 DNA reads TGTGCCAGCAGGGGACAGGGAAAGGACAATGAGCAGTTCTTC. Translation gives CASRGQGKDNEQFF.

The rearrangement links TRBV4-1 to TRBJ2-7, with a weak D call TRBD2 (6 bases). CDR1 MGHRA and CDR2 YSYEKL come from the germline V gene. CDR3 size: 18 residues. Trimming shortened V by 1 base and J by 4 bases, and 23 bases separated the two germline ends. The CDR3 coding sequence is TGCGCCAGCAGCCAAGTGGTCGGACTACCGAACGTATTGTACGAGCAGTACTTC. Translated: CASSQVVGLPNVLYEQYF.